This T cell receptor (beta chain) was sequenced in a study of shared clonotypes between healthy human individuals (TCRdb year 2020). Context from the whole study: Three men and two women, aged 18 to 49 years, made up the cohort. For each donor, three plates each were used for CD4 naive and CD4 memory, two plates were used for CD8 naive, and one plate was used for CD8 memory. The study deeply sequenced blood TCR repertoires of about 5 healthy adults to estimate repertoire size and the extent of clonotype sharing between individuals. To increase sequencing depth and limit assay-specific biases, TCR repertoire library preparation and sequencing were carried out by different laboratories using diverse techniques. Leukapheresis yielded between about 0.9 and 10 billion PBMCs per donor.

Using the deep immunoSEQ assay, multiplex PCR amplified TCR CDR3 regions from genomic DNA. Genomic DNA extracted from each cell subset was distributed evenly over all wells of several immunoSEQ 96-well plates, and each plate served as one replicate. For sorted subsets, approximately 210 ng genomic DNA, equal to some 30,000 T cell genomes, was loaded into each replicate PCR. Purified libraries were quantified with a Qubit 3.0 fluorometer, sized on a Bioanalyzer 2100, and re-quantified with the KAPA Library Quantification kit. A separate single-read 150-cycle Illumina NextSeq 550 flow cell was used to sequence each immunoSEQ 96-well plate. In the original analysis: Because the immunoSEQ output held only junctional sequences and lacked quality scores, the filtering could not match the filtering applied to full-length reads. Sequences were annotated with PyIR, a Python wrapper for IgBLAST v1.9, using IMGT germline references to assign V/J genes and CDR3. Reads were removed for weak V/J assignments (E-value above 1e-6), missing CDR3, stop codons, out-of-frame junctions, or ambiguous translated residues. V3J clonotypes were defined as sequences sharing the same inferred V gene, J gene, and CDR3 amino acid sequence. To compute the percentage overlap between repertoires, the number of shared unique clonotypes was divided by the size of the smaller repertoire. Three approaches were used to assess repertoire richness: RTK rarefaction, the Chao1 estimator, and Recon v2.1 estimates of unobserved clonotypes. For all TCRbeta clonotypes obtained by the gDNA method from a few donors, generation probabilities were computed with OLGA. TCRdb obtained this table from immuneACCESS and retained in-frame rearrangements with V and J assigned. These tables miss some clones; where compared with another copy, unresolved V genes account for less than half of the shortfall, and the remainder is unexplained. V, J and clone size are those of that table, while D and trimming were read from the DNA. The sample table shows a few million clones, and 90% to 95% are seen once. The leading ten clones occupy around 1.8% of the sample.

CD8 naive samples were CD45RO-negative cells positively selected for CCR7, giving a CD45RA+CCR7+ population that excluded TemRA cells. Donors were healthy HIV-negative adults with no recently reported acute infections or vaccinations. All donors were Caucasian adults living in Nashville, Tennessee, USA. After blood collection by leukapheresis, PBMCs were isolated using Ficoll-Histopaque density gradient centrifugation and then cryopreserved in the vapor phase of liquid nitrogen. Analytical flow cytometry was used to check the purity and quantity of each magnetically sorted T cell population. Genomic DNA was isolated from every sorted fraction and measured by UV absorbance on a Nanodrop 2000c. Broader findings and caveats from the paper: Incomplete sequencing was indicated by rarefaction of sorted-subset datasets, despite the large sequencing depth. The small number of donors limited the genetic and exposure-history diversity represented. Naive subsets generally had larger estimated clonotype richness than memory subsets did. Higher generation probabilities were observed for clonotypes shared by all four sorted-subset donors than for non-shared clonotypes. Approximately 5% of naive CD4, approximately 3.7% of naive CD8, 2.3% of memory CD4, and around 0.42% of memory CD8 clonotypes were shared across four donors. Only blood was sampled, and tissue TCR repertoires likely differ from those in blood. Pairwise subsampling led to the expectation that sequencing depth would affect the degree of clonotype sharing among donors.

For CDR1 and CDR2, the germline V gene (reference sequence) lists MNHEY and SMNVEV. There are 14 amino acids in the CDR3, from cysteine to phenylalanine inclusive. Only the CDR3 DNA stays, 42 bases, in frame from base 1. The germline ends are 8 bases apart after V is trimmed by 0 bases and J by 2 bases. Details on this clone: Its target antigen remains unknown. Base qualities are not provided; no much larger clone lies one nucleotide away.

The rearrangement combines TRBV27 with TRBJ2-7; no D gene call is confident. Specimen: naive CD8+ T cells from PBMCs. Explained via the paper, the cell subset or site label denotes: CD45RA+CCR7+. This receptor was obtained from a man in his late teens or twenties in good health. Some clones in this sample may be carry-over from other donors' samples. Here the CDR3 is given as CASSLSGHTYEQYF. The nucleotide sequence reads TGTGCCAGCAGTTTATCGGGTCATACCTACGAGCAGTACTTC.